This is a list of T cell receptor beta chains from one sample in a study of regulatory T cells in long-lasting Graves disease. One entry per CDR3 protein, called by TCRdb with MiXCR from the multiplex PCR reads. Of about 620,000 distinct CDR3 sequences listed, 15% to 20% are singletons. This sample was shared with a second study, whose subject was T cells in Graves' hyperthyroidism and ophthalmopathy.

The specimen comprised peripheral blood mononuclear cells (PBMCs), sampled at new diagnosis, from a patient treated with antithyroid drugs. Receptors originate from a woman in her twenties or thirties with Graves disease. Both conserved end residues are part of each CDR3. A D gene is named only where the DNA matches it firmly. A row's size may be missing; if present it is once, few, many or a size class.

CASSTDWVRAGVGNEQFF,TGTGCCAGTAGTACCGACTGGGTGAGAGCGGGAGTGGGCAATGAGCAGTTCTTC,TRBV19,NA,TRBJ2-1,TRBD2
CASSLPPKNLPYNEQFF,TGCGCCAGCAGCTTGCCCCCCAAAAATCTTCCCTACAATGAGCAGTTCTTC,TRBV5-1,many,TRBJ2-1,NA
CAWSVGQGSTNEKLFF,TGTGCCTGGAGTGTGGGACAGGGGTCAACTAATGAAAAACTGTTTTTT,TRBV30,NA,TRBJ1-4,TRBD1
CATSRARDGLNNEQFF,TGTGCCACCAGCAGAGCCAGGGACGGGCTTAACAATGAGCAGTTCTTC,TRBV15,NA,TRBJ2-1,NA
CASSTGWSGNPGKETQYF,TGTGCCAGCAGTACAGGGTGGAGCGGGAATCCTGGGAAAGAGACCCAGTACTTC,TRBV2,few,TRBJ2-5,NA
CASSLDRGGYTF,TGCGCCAGCAGCTTGGATCGGGGCGGCTACACCTTC,TRBV5-1,many,TRBJ1-2,NA
CASSHRAGGGEETQYF,TGTGCCAGCAGCCACAGGGCGGGCGGAGGCGAGGAGACCCAGTACTTC,TRBV3-1,once,TRBJ2-5,NA
CASSPIRTGLTGYTF,TGTGCCAGCAGCCCAATTAGGACAGGACTTACTGGCTACACCTTC,TRBV7-8,many,TRBJ1-2,TRBD1
CATSLKGQDSYEQYF,TGTGCCACCTCCTTAAAGGGACAGGATTCCTACGAGCAGTACTTC,TRBV6-1,NA,TRBJ2-7,TRBD1
CASSLLGGGPIPGTQYF,TGTGCCAGCAGCTTATTAGGGGGAGGGCCAATACCGGGGACCCAGTACTTC,TRBV13,NA,TRBJ2-5,NA
CASRQGLAGYVTGELFF,TGTGCCAGCAGGCAAGGACTAGCGGGATACGTCACCGGGGAGCTGTTTTTT,TRBV7-2,few,TRBJ2-2,TRBD2
CASSFGYQETQYF,TGTGCCAGCAGTTTCGGGTACCAAGAGACCCAGTACTTC,TRBV12-3/TRBV12-4,NA,TRBJ2-5,NA
CSASQAGRATEAFF,TGCAGTGCTAGCCAGGCCGGGAGGGCCACTGAAGCTTTCTTT,TRBV20-1,many,TRBJ1-1,NA
CTSSAGQSYEQYF,TGTACCAGTAGCGCGGGACAGAGCTACGAGCAGTACTTC,TRBV19,NA,TRBJ2-7,NA
CASSLVEMRGNEQFF,TGTGCCAGCAGCTTAGTCGAAATGAGAGGGAATGAGCAGTTCTTC,TRBV7-8,many,TRBJ2-1,NA
CASSLTADPNTEAFF,TGTGCCAGCAGCTTAACTGCGGATCCGAACACTGAAGCTTTCTTT,TRBV7-3,many,TRBJ1-1,NA
CASSGPFATNEKLFF,TGTGCCAGCAGTGGGCCCTTTGCAACTAATGAAAAACTGTTTTTT,TRBV6-1,few,TRBJ1-4,NA
CSARDRDTAREQFF,TGCAGTGCTAGAGATCGGGATACAGCGCGAGAGCAGTTCTTC,TRBV20-1,many,TRBJ2-1,NA
CASSFQTGESYEQYF,TGTGCCAGCAGTTTTCAGACAGGGGAGTCCTACGAGCAGTACTTC,TRBV27,many,TRBJ2-7,TRBD1
CASSTLSQPQHF,TGTGCCAGTAGTACGCTGTCCCAGCCCCAGCATTTT,TRBV19,few,TRBJ1-5,NA
CASSLRGGEVGTEAFF,TGTGCCAGCAGCTTAAGAGGGGGGGAGGTGGGCACTGAAGCTTTCTTT,TRBV7-9,NA,TRBJ1-1,NA
CASSLVAEGSNEQFF,TGTGCCAGCAGCTTAGTGGCGGAAGGGAGCAATGAGCAGTTCTTC,TRBV7-6,few,TRBJ2-1,NA
CASSSDYGAVEAFF,TGTGCCAGCAGCTCCGATTATGGGGCGGTTGAAGCTTTCTTT,TRBV5-4,NA,TRBJ1-1,NA
CASSSGTGGTYGYTF,TGTGCCAGCAGTTCGGGGACAGGGGGCACCTATGGCTACACCTTC,TRBV28,many,TRBJ1-2,TRBD1
CASTPAPMEQFF,TGTGCCAGCACCCCCGCGCCCATGGAGCAGTTCTTC,TRBV2,NA,TRBJ2-1,NA
CAWSVTFWGSEAFF,TGTGCCTGGAGTGTAACATTTTGGGGATCTGAAGCTTTCTTT,TRBV30,NA,TRBJ1-1,NA
CASTRSGSNYEQYF,TGTGCCAGCACGAGGAGCGGGAGTAATTACGAGCAGTACTTC,TRBV6-1,NA,TRBJ2-7,TRBD2
CSAIQGYNEQFF,TGCAGCGCGATACAGGGGTACAATGAGCAGTTCTTC,TRBV29-1,NA,TRBJ2-1,TRBD1
CSARTLQGKYEQYF,TGCAGTGCTAGAACCCTACAGGGGAAGTACGAGCAGTACTTC,TRBV20-1,NA,TRBJ2-7,TRBD1
CASSQYNYRGQKTQYF,TGTGCCAGCAGCCAATACAACTACAGGGGGCAAAAGACCCAGTACTTC,TRBV5-5,NA,TRBJ2-5,TRBD1
CASSPWTSGRDTQYF,TGTGCCAGCTCACCATGGACTAGCGGGAGAGATACGCAGTATTTT,TRBV18,many,TRBJ2-3,TRBD2
CASSRYAVPAGYSGQFF,TGTGCCAGCAGCCGCTACGCCGTTCCGGCGGGCTACAGTGGGCAGTTCTTC,TRBV6-1,NA,TRBJ2-1,NA
CSAREAWPGTGKNTGELFF,TGCAGTGCTAGAGAAGCCTGGCCCGGGACAGGGAAGAACACCGGGGAGCTGTTTTTT,TRBV20-1,NA,TRBJ2-2,TRBD1
CSVTGAYSGANVLTF,TGCAGCGTGACAGGGGCGTACTCTGGGGCCAACGTCCTGACTTTC,TRBV29-1,few,TRBJ2-6,TRBD1
CASSQDPAGTTLF,TGTGCCAGCAGCCAAGATCCAGCCGGGACGACCCTTTTT,TRBV14,few,TRBJ2-3,NA
CSAISPDGLAKNIQYF,TGCAGTGCGATAAGCCCCGACGGGCTAGCCAAAAACATTCAGTACTTC,TRBV20-1,few,TRBJ2-4,NA
CASSISATLRTEAFF,TGTGCCAGTAGTATTTCAGCAACACTGCGCACTGAAGCTTTCTTT,TRBV19,NA,TRBJ1-1,NA
CSVTGTRLDTQYF,TGCAGCGTAACCGGGACCCGGCTCGATACGCAGTATTTT,TRBV29-1,NA,TRBJ2-3,NA
CASSYPRTGYTEAFF,TGTGCCAGCAGTTACCCCCGGACAGGGTACACTGAAGCTTTCTTT,TRBV6-5,many,TRBJ1-1,TRBD1
CASSPTAVKSTLNTEAFF,TGTGCCAGCTCACCTACGGCAGTCAAATCGACCCTGAACACTGAAGCTTTCTTT,TRBV18,NA,TRBJ1-1,NA
CATSRDQDMHGYTF,TGTGCCACCAGCAGAGATCAGGACATGCATGGCTACACCTTC,TRBV15,few,TRBJ1-2,NA
CASTLLAIGNEQLF,TGTGCCAGCACCCTACTAGCGATTGGCAATGAGCAGCTCTTC,TRBV12-3/TRBV12-4,NA,TRBJ2-1,TRBD2
CASSWTGLMGETQYF,TGTGCCAGCAGCTGGACAGGGTTGATGGGCGAGACCCAGTACTTC,TRBV11-3,many,TRBJ2-5,TRBD1
CASSFGGAVSPLHF,TGTGCCAGCAGCTTCGGGGGGGCGGTGTCACCCCTCCACTTT,TRBV7-6,many,TRBJ1-6,NA